The clone carrying this T cell receptor beta chain was detected only a few times. These data belong to a study of cytotoxic CD8 clonotypes in ibrutinib-treated CLL. The overall study: Following treatment for a median around twelve months, range 6 to 36, response samples were then taken.

Germline loops: CDR1 LNHNV, CDR2 YYDKDF (reference sequence). The length of the CDR3 is 17 residues. V lost 4 bases and J lost 4; bases outside the gene matches: 12. Data came from immunoSEQ multiplex PCR; TCRdb stores just in-frame clones and leaves some out. The sample contains 20,000 or so clones, over 70% of which appear only once. This sample comprised PBMCs, obtained before ibrutinib treatment. This clonotype originated in a human donor with chronic lymphocytic leukemia. The chain couples TRBV15 to TRBJ1-1, with 10 bases fitting TRBD1. The DNA for the CDR3 is TGTGCCACCAGCACCCGACAGGGGGCGAGGGGTGGCACTGAAGCTTTCTTT. Protein product: CATSTRQGARGGTEAFF.